The 21 T cell receptor beta chains given below trace back to one sample, sequenced in a study of patients and donors after allogeneic stem cell transplantation. Using its own MiXCR run on the RT-PCR reads, TCRdb lists one record per CDR3 protein. The table includes roughly 960,000 distinct CDR3 sequences, about a sixth detected once. Sequenced: blood, either unsorted or a sorted T cell fraction (not recorded which). All receptors come from a human donor who was either an allogeneic HSCT recipient or a stem cell or donor lymphocyte infusion donor (not recorded which). It is not recorded whose cells these are; they may come from a transplant donor.

The rearrangement links TRBV7-6 to TRBJ2-1; D is uncertain. Germline assignment: CDR1 SGHVS and CDR2 FNYEAQ. V was cut by 5 bases and J by 2 bases, with 13 bases left in between. The CDR3 covers 15 residues. CDR3 residues: CASSPGNSAYNEQFF. The CDR3 DNA sequence: TGTGCCAGCAGCCCAGGAAACAGCGCCTACAATGAGCAGTTCTTC. Based on the CDR3 plus reference TRBV7-6 and TRBJ2-1, the full variable domain is GAGVSQSPRYKVTKRGQDVALRCDPISGHVSLYWYRQALGQGPEFLTYFNYEAQQDKSGLPNDRFSAERPEGSISTLTIQRTEQRDSAMYRCASSPGNSAYNEQFFGPGTRLTVL.

The chain recombines TRBV20-1 with TRBJ1-2; no clear D. Per germline, CDR1 DFQATT and CDR2 SNEGSKA (reference sequence). The CDR3 runs 15 residues. The CDR3 nucleotides are TGCAGCGCCAGATCACATCGGCGGCTAAGCGGTGGCTACACCTTC. Its translation is CSARSHRRLSGGYTF.

This clonotype showed up just a few times. The rearrangement joins TRBV6-1 to TRBJ1-2; D is ambiguous. CDR3 length equals 13 residues. Germline CDR1 is MNHNS and CDR2 is SASEGT. Trimming removed 5 bases at V and 5 bases at J, with 12 bases between. CDR3: CASSQRSGYGYTF. The CDR3 nucleotides are TGTGCCAGCAGTCAACGGTCGGGGTATGGCTACACCTTC.

In its sample, this clonotype was seen a few times. J is TRBJ1-5 and V is TRBV18; unclear D gene. CDR1 KGHSH and CDR2 LQKENI come from the germline V gene. The CDR3 contains 15 residues. V shed 1 base and J shed 0 bases, with 7 bases lying between them. Written as DNA, the CDR3 is TGTGCCAGCTCACCACGTGGGGATAGCAATCAGCCCCAGCATTTT. Translation: CASSPRGDSNQPQHF.

Only a few counts were recorded for this clonotype. The chain has TRBV27 and TRBJ2-3; D possibly corresponds to TRBD1 (5 bases). V lost 3 bases and J lost 2, with 12 bases in between. CDR1 and CDR2 (germline): MNHEY, SMNVEV (reference sequence). The CDR3 spans 15 residues. The CDR3 DNA is TGTGCCAGCAGTTTTCATGACAGAGACACAGATACGCAGTATTTT. Its protein is CASSFHDRDTDTQYF.

This clonotype showed up just a few times. V gene TRBV5-1 combines with J gene TRBJ2-3; D gene ambiguous. The CDR3 is made up of 15 amino acids. Germline CDR1 SGHRS, CDR2 YFSETQ. The V end was cut by 2 bases, the J end by 2 bases, with 12 bases between. This chain's CDR3 is CASSFRIKNTDTQYF. The CDR3 DNA follows: TGCGCCAGCAGCTTCAGGATCAAAAACACAGATACGCAGTATTTT.

This clonotype was seen a few times. The chain carries TRBV6-1 and TRBJ1-2; D may be TRBD1 (6 bases). Trimming cost V 6 bases and J 7 bases, with 18 bases left between them. This CDR3 is built from 14 residues. CDR1 MNHNS and CDR2 SASEGT come from the germline V gene. For the CDR3, the DNA is TGTGCCAGCAGAAACAGGGCCGGATCGAGTGGCTACACCTTC. Amino acids: CASRNRAGSSGYTF.

This clonotype was seen repeatedly, ten times or more. The CDR3 protein is CSVETRTGGSGYTF. The CDR3 nucleotides read TGCAGCGTTGAAACCCGGACAGGGGGCTCTGGCTACACCTTC. V gene TRBV29-1 combines with J gene TRBJ1-2; 11 bases fit TRBD1. This CDR3 region has 14 residues. With V trimmed by 2 bases and J by 7 bases, 6 bases remained unmatched. The germline V gene has CDR1 SQVTM and CDR2 ANQGSEA. Supplemented by reference TRBV29-1 and TRBJ1-2, the full variable domain reads SAVISQKPSRDICQRGTSLTIQCQVDSQVTMMFWYRQQPGQSLTLIATANQGSEATYESGFVIDKFPISRPNLTFSTLTVSNMSPEDSSIYLCSVETRTGGSGYTFGSGTRLTVV.

Here the CDR3 DNA reads TGTGCCATCAGTGAGCCGGAGGAGCGGGGGGAAGTTCAAGAGACCCAGTACTTC. Amino acid sequence: CAISEPEERGEVQETQYF. V is TRBV10-3 and J is TRBJ2-5; 9 bases are a match to TRBD2. CDR1 and CDR2 from the germline V gene are ENHRY and SYGVKD. This CDR3 has 18 amino acids. V gave up 2 bases and J gave up 2 bases; unmatched junction bases: 12.

The sample holds a few counts of this clonotype. The J gene is TRBJ1-1, the V gene TRBV7-3; D is unclear. The CDR3 consists of 14 residues. Germline loops: CDR1 SGHTA, CDR2 FQGTGA. The germline V and J ends were trimmed by 3 bases and 1 base, with 9 bases remaining between them. CDR3 protein: CASSLEDWNTEAFF. The CDR3 nucleotides are TGTGCCAGCAGCTTGGAGGATTGGAACACTGAAGCTTTCTTT.

This clonotype was counted many times. This rearrangement joins TRBV4-2 to TRBJ1-5; D is possibly TRBD1 (6 bases). Germline assignment: CDR1 LGHNA and CDR2 YNFKEQ. V gave up 0 bases and J gave up 1 base, with 13 bases separating them. The CDR3 runs to 17 residues. CDR3 residues: CASSQDGRGHSNQPQHF. CDR3 bases: TGTGCCAGCAGCCAAGATGGTAGGGGACACAGCAATCAGCCCCAGCATTTT.

This clonotype was seen a handful of times. The J gene is TRBJ2-7, the V gene TRBV29-1, with TRBD2 as a possible D gene (5 bases). Germline values: CDR1 SQVTM, CDR2 ANQGSEA. V was trimmed by 1 base and J by 3 bases, leaving 10 bases between them. CDR3 length equals 13 residues. CDR3 residues: CSVEAEGSYEQYF. CDR3 sequence (DNA): TGCAGCGTTGAAGCCGAGGGCAGCTACGAGCAGTACTTC.

The chain uses TRBV28 and TRBJ2-1, with D perhaps TRBD1 (5 bases). V lost 8 bases and J 9 bases, leaving 23 bases between the germline ends. The CDR3 covers 15 residues. Germline CDR1 and CDR2: MDHEN and SYDVKM. The CDR3 loop is CASQSDSLKSGEQFF. CDR3 DNA: TGTGCCAGCCAGAGCGACAGCCTGAAATCTGGTGAGCAGTTCTTC.

At least ten counts were recorded for this clonotype. The rearrangement uses TRBV20-1 and TRBJ2-7, with D unclear. Germline CDR1 and CDR2: DFQATT and SNEGSKA (reference sequence). V dropped 2 bases and J dropped 2 bases, with 7 bases sitting between them. The CDR3 runs to 12 residues. The CDR3 bases are TGCAGTGCTAGATCGCCCCCCTACGAGCAGTACTTC. This gives the protein CSARSPPYEQYF.

This clonotype was found many times. The genes are TRBV5-1 and TRBJ2-5; D gene uncertain. The CDR3 is 15 amino acids. CDR1 and CDR2 (germline): SGHRS, YFSETQ. Trimming removed 0 bases from V and 1 base from J, with 10 bases in between. Here the CDR3 reads CASSLDVQSQETQYF. CDR3 DNA sequence: TGCGCCAGCAGCTTGGATGTACAGTCCCAAGAGACCCAGTACTTC.

A remark on this clonotype: Sequence at one end of the junction differs from germline and may be a read error. The J gene is TRBJ2-7, the V gene TRBV2; 10 bases map to TRBD1. Germline V gives CDR1 SNHLY, CDR2 FYNNEI. The CDR3 sequence is 14 residues long. The CDR3 is CASREGTGAYEQYF. The CDR3, as DNA: TGTGCCAGCAGGGAAGGGACAGGGGCCTACGAGCAGTACTTC. The variable domain in full, completed from reference TRBV2 and TRBJ2-7, reads EPEVTQTPSHQVTQMGQEVILRCVPISNHLYFYWYRQILGQKVEFLVSFYNNEISEKSEIFDDQFSVERPDGSNFTLKIRSTKLEDSAMYFCASREGTGAYEQYFGPGTRLTVT.

The chain links TRBV30 to TRBJ2-5, with D possibly being TRBD2 (5 bases). V was clipped by 0 bases and J by 9 bases, with 11 bases between them. The CDR3 sequence is 12 residues long. CDR1 and CDR2 (germline): GTSNPN, SVGIG (reference sequence). The CDR3 DNA reads as TGTGCCTGGAGTGTTCTAGCCGTGGCCCAGTACTTC. The encoded protein is CAWSVLAVAQYF.

A few counts support this clonotype. The CDR3: CASIPTSVGAYEQYF. The CDR3 DNA reads TGTGCCAGCATTCCGACCAGCGTCGGGGCCTACGAGCAGTACTTC. This chain joins TRBV6-1 and TRBJ2-7; tentative D call: TRBD2 (5 bases). V lost 7 bases to trimming and J lost 2 bases, with 18 bases between them. Germline V gene sequence: CDR1 MNHNS, CDR2 SASEGT. The CDR3 consists of 15 residues.

This clonotype showed up just a few times. The CDR3 coding sequence is TGCGCCAGCAGCGCTCCGGGACAGGGGTACTATGGCTACACCTTC. It is translated as CASSAPGQGYYGYTF. J is TRBJ1-2 and V is TRBV5-1; TRBD1 agrees at 10 bases. The trim removed 4 bases at V and 3 bases at J, leaving 6 bases unmatched. Germline CDR1 is SGHRS and CDR2 is YFSETQ. This CDR3 has 15 amino acids.

Only a few counts were recorded for this clonotype. The chain links TRBV5-1 to TRBJ2-7; no reliable D call. In germline, CDR1 is SGHRS, CDR2 YFSETQ. CDR3 length: 15 residues. V lost 4 bases and J 2 bases, leaving 16 bases between the germline ends. CDR3 region: CASSAGPKQTYEQYF. CDR3 in DNA: TGCGCCAGCAGCGCCGGACCCAAACAGACCTACGAGCAGTACTTC.

The CDR3 here is CASKRTSGYGYTF. DNA of the CDR3: TGCGCCAGCAAGCGGACTTCTGGCTATGGCTACACCTTC. The rearrangement links TRBV5-1 to TRBJ1-2; no clear D. Trimming removed 6 bases from V and 4 bases from J, with 13 bases in between. The CDR3 extends over 13 amino acids. Germline V CDR1 and CDR2: SGHRS, YFSETQ.